The TCR beta chain under discussion was sequenced for a study of shared clonotypes between healthy human individuals. Broader study findings: Rarefaction demonstrated incomplete sorted-subset sequencing despite large depth.

Sequencing was performed with immunoSEQ multiplex PCR; in TCRdb, only in-frame clones are kept and a portion is missing. Of fewer than 350,000 clones in the sample, around 87% were seen once. As concerns this clone: Its antigen is not identified.

The germline V gene encodes CDR1 SGHNT and CDR2 YYREEE (reference sequence). The germline V and J ends were trimmed by 4 bases and 5 bases, with 10 bases remaining between them. The CDR3 contains 13 residues. This TCR was sampled from a man aged 18 to 29 in good health. The sequenced material came from memory CD8+ T cells sorted from blood. Stated subset: CD45RO+ cells pooled with CCR7-negative TemRA cells. The chain has TRBV5-4 and TRBJ2-1; D possibly corresponds to TRBD2 (6 bases). The CDR3 DNA reads TGTGCCAGCAGCCCGGAGGGGAACAATGAGCAGTTCTTC. It codes for CASSPEGNNEQFF.